These T cell receptor beta chains were read from a single sample in a study of cytomegalovirus exposure and HLA in healthy donors. Only in-frame clones appear in the TCRdb table, and some are missing; sequencing was by immunoSEQ multiplex PCR. The profile shows about 150,000 clones, almost 80% of them singletons. The sequencing sample was made of PBMCs. All receptors come from a woman aged 40 to 50 in good health and CMV-seropositive. The CDR3 runs from the conserved cysteine through the conserved F or W. D genes are given only for firm matches. Not all rows give a size; the values are once, few, many and, for expanded clones, a class.

D,V,length,size,J,CDR3,DNA
NA,TRBV2,15,NA,TRBJ2-7,CASSEMRQGAYEQYF,TGTGCCAGCAGTGAAATGCGGCAGGGCGCGTACGAGCAGTACTTC
NA,TRBV29-1,14,NA,TRBJ1-1,CSVLDTAGRTEAFF,TGCAGCGTTTTGGATACGGCAGGGCGTACTGAAGCTTTCTTT
TRBD2,TRBV28,21,NA,TRBJ2-3,CASSLTRLAGNNQVSTDTQYF,TGTGCCAGCAGTCTCACCCGACTAGCGGGGAACAACCAAGTGAGCACAGATACGCAGTATTTT
NA,TRBV30,13,NA,TRBJ2-5,CAWSGLAQETQYF,TGTGCCTGGAGTGGCCTGGCTCAGGAGACCCAGTACTTC
NA,TRBV9,15,NA,TRBJ2-1,CASSAGGGPRGEQFF,TGTGCCAGCAGCGCGGGCGGGGGCCCACGGGGTGAGCAGTTCTTC
NA,TRBV6-1,14,NA,TRBJ1-6,CASSDVASGSPLHF,TGTGCCAGCAGTGATGTGGCTTCGGGTTCACCCCTCCACTTT
TRBD2,TRBV28,13,NA,TRBJ2-3,CASRRPGGQAQYF,TGTGCCAGCAGGCGACCGGGGGGGCAAGCGCAGTATTTT
TRBD2,TRBV9,16,once,TRBJ2-5,CASSVSATSGGETQYF,TGTGCCAGCAGCGTAAGCGCGACTAGCGGGGGAGAGACCCAGTACTTC
NA,TRBV5-1,13,NA,TRBJ1-1,CASSATSNTEAFF,TGCGCCAGCAGCGCCACAAGTAACACTGAAGCTTTCTTT
NA,TRBV2,15,NA,TRBJ1-3,CASSLQGSSGNTIYF,TGTGCCAGCAGCTTACAGGGAAGCTCTGGAAACACCATATATTTT
TRBD2,TRBV18,23,few,TRBJ2-3,CASSPPWTSGGSQVSLDVDTQYF,TGTGCCAGCTCACCACCGTGGACTAGCGGGGGTTCTCAGGTTAGCCTTGACGTAGATACGCAGTATTTT
TRBD1,TRBV18,16,NA,TRBJ1-1,CASSSTGGTGVTEAFF,TGTGCCAGCTCATCGACCGGCGGGACAGGGGTCACTGAAGCTTTCTTT
TRBD2,TRBV12-5,16,NA,TRBJ2-3,CASGLGSGARTDTQYF,TGTGCTAGTGGTTTGGGTAGCGGGGCCCGCACAGATACGCAGTATTTT
NA,TRBV2,16,NA,TRBJ2-3,CASSEASGGGADTQYF,TGTGCCAGCAGTGAGGCTTCAGGTGGAGGGGCAGATACGCAGTATTTT
NA,TRBV23-1,18,once,TRBJ2-3,CASSQFEDTDVFLDTQYF,TGCGCCAGCAGTCAATTTGAGGATACTGACGTCTTTTTAGATACGCAGTATTTT
NA,TRBV28,12,NA,TRBJ2-7,CASDRSSYEQYF,TGTGCCAGCGACAGGAGCTCCTACGAGCAGTACTTC
TRBD2,TRBV27,19,NA,TRBJ2-5,CASSLKSGTSGTWGVTQYF,TGTGCCAGCAGTTTAAAGAGTGGGACTAGCGGTACCTGGGGCGTGACCCAGTACTTC
TRBD2,TRBV6-1,15,NA,TRBJ2-7,CASRPGTSGSYEQYF,TGTGCCAGCAGACCTGGGACTAGCGGTTCCTACGAGCAGTACTTC
NA,TRBV10-3,13,NA,TRBJ1-5,CAISSTDNQPQHF,TGTGCCATCAGTTCGACAGACAATCAGCCCCAGCATTTT
TRBD2,TRBV30,15,NA,TRBJ2-2,CAYFGRGGGTGELFF,TGTGCATACTTCGGGCGGGGCGGGGGCACCGGGGAGCTGTTTTTT
NA,TRBV7-3,14,NA,TRBJ1-2,CASSLAKVPGGYTF,TGTGCCAGCAGCTTAGCGAAGGTCCCGGGAGGCTACACCTTC
TRBD1,TRBV28,14,NA,TRBJ1-1,CASSGQDWNTEAFF,TGTGCCAGCAGTGGACAGGACTGGAACACTGAAGCTTTCTTT
TRBD2,TRBV5-4,15,NA,TRBJ2-2,CASSPSSGGHGELFF,TGTGCCAGCTCCCCCTCTAGCGGGGGGCACGGGGAGCTGTTTTTT
NA,TRBV27,16,NA,TRBJ2-7,CASSSPGSPSSYEQYF,TGTGCCAGCAGTTCCCCGGGTAGTCCCAGCTCCTACGAGCAGTACTTC
NA,TRBV5-5,15,NA,TRBJ2-3,CASSDAGRLTDTQYF,TGTGCCAGCAGTGACGCCGGGAGACTAACAGATACGCAGTATTTT
NA,TRBV19,13,NA,TRBJ1-2,CASSSDGLYGYTF,TGTGCCAGTAGTTCTGATGGGCTCTATGGCTACACCTTC
TRBD1,TRBV18,16,NA,TRBJ1-2,CASSPVPGQINYGYTF,TGTGCCAGCTCACCAGTTCCGGGACAGATTAACTATGGCTACACCTTC
TRBD1,TRBV5-4,14,NA,TRBJ1-3,CASSYDRAGNTIYF,TGTGCCAGCAGCTACGACAGGGCCGGAAACACCATATATTTT
NA,TRBV28,13,once,TRBJ2-7,CASSSADKYEQYF,TGTGCCAGCAGTTCGGCGGACAAATACGAGCAGTACTTC
TRBD1,TRBV7-9,16,NA,TRBJ2-3,CASSSWDRAGEDTQYF,TGTGCCAGCAGCTCCTGGGACAGGGCTGGTGAGGATACGCAGTATTTT
NA,TRBV6-1,13,NA,TRBJ2-7,CASSELGGFEQYF,TGTGCCAGCAGTGAATTAGGAGGTTTCGAGCAGTACTTC
NA,TRBV2,12,few,TRBJ1-3,CASSFAGNTIYF,TGTGCCAGCAGTTTCGCTGGAAACACCATATATTTT
TRBD1,TRBV15,16,few,TRBJ2-7,CATSPGWTGGRGEQYF,TGTGCCACCAGCCCGGGTTGGACAGGGGGTCGTGGCGAGCAGTACTTC
NA,TRBV10-1,17,once,TRBJ1-2,CASSESSSLRGRAGYTF,TGCGCCAGCAGTGAGTCGTCGAGTTTAAGGGGAAGGGCTGGCTACACCTTC
TRBD1,TRBV5-1,15,NA,TRBJ1-2,CASSLLGRGNYGYTF,TGCGCCAGCAGCTTGTTGGGCAGGGGGAACTATGGCTACACCTTC
NA,TRBV5-1,16,NA,TRBJ1-2,CASSPLTGIPNYGYTF,TGCGCCAGCAGCCCACTTACAGGGATCCCTAACTATGGCTACACCTTC
NA,TRBV13,13,NA,TRBJ1-1,CASSFNRATEAFF,TGTGCCAGCAGCTTTAACAGGGCCACTGAAGCTTTCTTT
NA,TRBV2,14,NA,TRBJ2-1,CASSAGGGAVEQFF,TGTGCCAGCAGTGCGGGTGGGGGGGCCGTTGAGCAGTTCTTC
TRBD2,TRBV19,13,once,TRBJ2-7,CASATGGPYEQYF,TGTGCCAGCGCAACGGGGGGGCCTTACGAGCAGTACTTC